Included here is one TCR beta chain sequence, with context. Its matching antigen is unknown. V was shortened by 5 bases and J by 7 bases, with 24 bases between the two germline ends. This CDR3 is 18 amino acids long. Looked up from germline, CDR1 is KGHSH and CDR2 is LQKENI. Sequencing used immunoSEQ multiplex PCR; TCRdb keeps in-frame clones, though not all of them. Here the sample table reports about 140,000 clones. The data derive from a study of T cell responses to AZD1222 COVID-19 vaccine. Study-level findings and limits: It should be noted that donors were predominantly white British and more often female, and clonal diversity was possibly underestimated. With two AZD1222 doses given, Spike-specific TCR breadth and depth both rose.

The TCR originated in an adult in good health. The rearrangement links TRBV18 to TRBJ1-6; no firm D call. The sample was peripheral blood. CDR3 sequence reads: CASSEKYSGPTGNSPLHF. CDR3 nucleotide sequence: TGTGCCAGCTCAGAGAAATACTCAGGACCCACTGGAAATTCACCCCTCCACTTT.